These 31 T cell receptor beta chains share one sample of origin, sequenced in a study of tumor-infiltrating lymphocytes in primary liver carcinoma. Total RNA and DNA came together from 20-30 mg of bulk tissue without cell sorting. Starting material of 400 to 600 ng total RNA yielded TCR beta cDNA via a constant-region primer. Three nested multiplex PCR rounds, a slightly modified ARM-PCR method, built the TCR beta libraries. Rounds one and two of PCR, each of 9 to 11 cycles, were primed with TRBV1-TRBV30 forward primers and a C-beta reverse primer. MiXCR, applied by TCRdb to the multiplex PCR reads, yields one record per CDR3 protein. Among some 51,000 distinct CDR3 sequences listed, around 79% were seen once. Sequencing was done on a sample of liver tumor tissue from sampling region 3. Sample subset: tumor region T3, left-lateral pole. These receptors were taken from a man aged 40-55 years with primary liver carcinoma and hepatitis B virus infection.

The gene calls are TRBV11-2 and TRBJ2-2; tentative D call: TRBD1 (6 bases). The CDR3 has 19 residues. Germline CDR1 reads SGHAT; CDR2 reads FQNNGV. CDR3 sequence (DNA): TGTACAAGCAGCTTAGATCAAGGGGGAGTGCGCCCGAACACCGGGGAGCTGTTTTTT. Protein product: CTSSLDQGGVRPNTGELFF.

This clonotype was seen once. Germline is not matched at one junction end, which may reflect a read error. In DNA, the CDR3 is TGTGCCACCAGTGAACCCGGAAAGGGGGGAATTCAGTATTTC. Translated, it gives CATSEPGKGGIQYF. The chain couples TRBV24-1 to TRBJ2-4; tentatively, D is TRBD1 or TRBD2 (6 bases each). This CDR3 region has 14 residues. Germline values: CDR1 KGHDR, CDR2 SFDVKD.

As regards this clonotype: Mismatch with germline at one junction end may stem from a read error. The chain joins TRBV6-2 or TRBV6-3 to TRBJ2-3; D unclear. The germline V gene has CDR1 MNHEY and CDR2 SVGEGT. This CDR3 is 14 amino acids long. The CDR3 protein is CASIPTLRSDTQYF. The CDR3 nucleotides are TGTGCCAGCATTCCAACCTTAAGGTCAGATACACAGTATTTT.

This clonotype was seen repeatedly, ten times or more. The rearrangement uses TRBV10-3 and TRBJ2-3; the match to TRBD2 covers 14 bases. This CDR3 region has 16 residues. Germline assignment: CDR1 ENHRY and CDR2 SYGVKD. The J segment lost 4 bases and the V segment lost 4 bases, leaving 4 bases of the junction unmatched. In DNA form, the CDR3 reads TGTGCCATCAGTGTTGGGACTAGCGGGAGTTCAGATACGCAGTATTTT. It specifies CAISVGTSGSSDTQYF.

Regarding this clonotype: A much larger clone differs from this one at a single base, so this may be a read error. The genes are TRBV2 and TRBJ2-7, with D perhaps being TRBD1 or TRBD2 (6 bases each). CDR3 length: 14 residues. Germline V gene data show CDR1 as SNHLY and CDR2 as FYNNEI. CDR3 in DNA: TGTGACAGCAGTGAGGGGGGTAGTGGTTACGAGCAGTACTTC. Amino acids: CDSSEGGSGYEQYF. The full variable domain, its missing parts supplied by reference TRBV2 and TRBJ2-7, is EPEVTQTPSHQVTQMGQEVILRCVPISNHLYFYWYRQILGQKVEFLVSFYNNEISEKSEIFDDQFSVERPDGSNFTLKIRSTKLEDSAMYFCDSSEGGSGYEQYFGPGTRLTVT.

The rearrangement links TRBV11-1 to TRBJ2-3; 8 positions match TRBD2. This CDR3 comprises 16 residues. Germline V gene data show CDR1 as SGHAT and CDR2 as FQDESV (reference sequence). V shed 6 bases and J 3 bases; nucleotides not matched to a gene: 11. This CDR3 reads CASSLETSAQTDTQYF. Here the CDR3 DNA reads TGTGCCAGCAGTCTCGAGACTAGCGCACAAACAGATACGCAGTATTTT.

About this clonotype: Sequence at one end of the junction differs from germline and may be a read error. This chain connects TRBV12-3 or TRBV12-4 to TRBJ2-1, with 12 bases aligning to TRBD2. This CDR3 contains 15 residues. The CDR3 reads CASTAPSGRGSEQIF. CDR3 nucleotides: TGTGCCAGCACTGCCCCTAGCGGGAGGGGGAGTGAGCAGATCTTC.

The chain uses TRBV9 and TRBJ2-1; 10 nucleotides match TRBD1. Germline V lookup: CDR1 SGDLS, CDR2 YYNGEE. The V segment lost 0 bases and the J segment 8 bases; nucleotides outside the gene matches: 11. This CDR3 is built from 17 residues. In DNA, the CDR3 is TGTGCCAGCAGCGTAGGGGGGGGACAGGGGTTCCCGGATGAGCAGTTCTTC. This codes for CASSVGGGQGFPDEQFF.

As for this clonotype: An end of the junction differs from the germline gene, which may be a read error. The J gene is TRBJ2-1, the V gene TRBV4-1, with 10 bases fitting TRBD2. The germline gives CDR1 MGHRA, CDR2 YSYEKL. The CDR3 covers 16 residues. The CDR3 DNA sequence: TGCGCTAGCAACCAAGCCGGGACTAGCGTCTACAATGAGCAGTTCTTC. Translating it yields CASNQAGTSVYNEQFF.

The rearrangement joins TRBV11-2 to TRBJ2-7; 9 bases are a match to TRBD1. CDR3 length equals 16 residues. Losses at the gene ends were 7 bases for V and 3 bases for J; bases not matched to a gene: 13. The germline V gene has CDR1 SGHAT and CDR2 FQNNGV. The CDR3 region is CASIDPPGQGSYEQYF. CDR3 nucleotide sequence: TGTGCCAGCATCGACCCGCCGGGACAGGGAAGCTACGAGCAGTACTTC.

This clonotype came up a few times. Given a much more abundant clone one base away, this may be a read error. The chain carries TRBV4-1 and TRBJ1-3; TRBD1 matches at 7 bases. CDR3 size: 15 residues. V dropped 4 bases and J dropped 3; count of bases not matched to a gene: 6. Germline values: CDR1 MGHRA, CDR2 YSYEKL. This chain's CDR3 is CASSLFGTDGNTIYF. CDR3 bases: TGCGCCAGCAGCCTCTTTGGGACAGATGGAAACACCATATATTTT.

V is TRBV20-1 and J is TRBJ2-4; D is possibly TRBD2 (5 bases). V lost 5 bases and J 2 bases, leaving 19 bases between the germline ends. The germline CDR1 and CDR2 sequences are DFQATT and SNEGSKA (reference sequence). The CDR3 has 16 residues. The CDR3 is CSARPGGRRSKNIQYF. CDR3 coding DNA: TGCAGTGCTCGCCCCGGTGGCCGGAGGTCCAAAAACATTCAGTACTTC.

On this clonotype: It may be a read error: a sequence one base away is much more abundant. J is TRBJ2-7 and V is TRBV28; 9 bases fit TRBD2. The CDR3 loop spans 14 amino acids. Per germline, CDR1 MDHEN and CDR2 SYDVKM. The CDR3 region is CANSLAGLALEQYF. The CDR3 region has the DNA TGTGCCAACAGTTTAGCAGGACTAGCGCTCGAGCAGTACTTC.

V gene TRBV29-1 combines with J gene TRBJ2-3; 7 bases align to TRBD2. Per germline, CDR1 SQVTM and CDR2 ANQGSEA. The CDR3 length is 16 residues. The J segment lost 2 bases and the V segment lost 5 bases, leaving 13 bases of the junction unmatched. DNA for the CDR3: TGCAGCGTTTATAGAGGGAGGGCCGGTATCACAGATACGCAGTATTTT. Protein product: CSVYRGRAGITDTQYF.

Details on this clonotype: A read error may produce the germline difference seen at one junction end. The chain employs TRBV4-1 and TRBJ2-1; 9 nucleotides match TRBD2. The CDR3 has 14 amino acids. Per germline, CDR1 MGHRA and CDR2 YSYEKL. CDR3 sequence (DNA): TGCGCCAGCTGCCAGGCGGGAGGGTACAACAAGCAGTTCTTC. Protein product: CASCQAGGYNKQFF.

This clonotype showed up many times. The DNA of the CDR3 is TGTGCCAGCAGCTTATCATCTGGTTCAGATAACACCGGGGAGCTGTTTTTT. This gives the protein CASSLSSGSDNTGELFF. This chain links TRBV7-8 with TRBJ2-2; no clear D gene. The germline V gene encodes CDR1 SGHVS and CDR2 FQNEAQ. This CDR3 contains 17 residues. V shed 2 bases and J shed 2 bases, with 15 bases lying between them. The full variable domain, in which reference TRBV7-8 and TRBJ2-2 provide the parts outside the CDR3, is GAGVSQSPRYKVAKRGQDVALRCDPISGHVSLFWYQQALGQGPEFLTYFQNEAQLDKSGLPSDRFFAERPEGSVSTLKIQRTQQEDSAVYLCASSLSSGSDNTGELFFGEGSRLTVL.

Ten or more counts support this clonotype. This rearrangement joins TRBV28 to TRBJ1-6; 9 nucleotides line up with TRBD1. This CDR3 comprises 14 residues. With V trimmed by 3 bases and J by 10 bases, 4 bases remained unmatched. Germline V gene lookup returns CDR1 MDHEN and CDR2 SYDVKM. CDR3 region: CASSLGDRVSPLHF. For the CDR3, the DNA is TGTGCCAGCAGTTTGGGGGACAGGGTCTCACCCCTCCACTTT.

The V and J genes are TRBV6-5 and TRBJ2-7, with D uncertain. This CDR3 has 13 residues. Germline V gene sequence: CDR1 MNHEY, CDR2 SVGAGI. This CDR3 is CVCMSVRTYEQYF. CDR3 nucleotide sequence: TGTGTCTGCATGAGCGTAAGAACCTACGAGCAGTACTTC.

Points on this clonotype: Relative to the germline gene, one junction end is altered; a read error may explain this. This chain connects TRBV11-2 to TRBJ2-5, with unresolved D. This CDR3 is built from 17 residues. In germline, CDR1 is SGHAT, CDR2 FQNNGV. The CDR3 nucleotides read TGTGCCGGCAGCTTAGTCAGTGTGGGCAGTTGGCAAGAGACCCAGTACTTC. Residues: CAGSLVSVGSWQETQYF. The variable domain in full, completed from reference TRBV11-2 and TRBJ2-5, reads EAGVAQSPRYKIIEKRQSVAFWCNPISGHATLYWYQQILGQGPKLLIQFQNNGVVDDSQLPKDRFSAERLKGVDSTLKIQPAKLEDSAVYLCAGSLVSVGSWQETQYFGPGTRLLVL.

Notes on this clonotype: A much bigger clone sits one base away, suggesting this may be a read error. V and J are TRBV19 and TRBJ2-7; 7 bases match TRBD1. CDR1 is LNHDA, CDR2 SQIVND, per germline (reference sequence). The CDR3 sequence is 14 residues long. In DNA, the CDR3 is TGTGCCAGTAGTGTGACAGGGTCGGTCGACGAGAAGTACTTC. It translates to CASSVTGSVDEKYF.

The chain has TRBV7-8 and TRBJ2-1; 7 bases map to TRBD2. V dropped 5 bases and J dropped 8; count of bases not matched to a gene: 12. Per germline, CDR1 SGHVS and CDR2 FQNEAQ. The CDR3 has 15 residues. The DNA for the CDR3 is TGTGCCAGCAGCCCCGGGACTATCGGGGAGGATGAGCAGTTCTTC. Translating it yields CASSPGTIGEDEQFF.

As to this clonotype: Compared with germline, one end of the junction differs, possibly owing to a read error. This chain connects TRBV6-6 to TRBJ1-5; D ambiguous. There are 16 residues in the CDR3. Per germline, CDR1 MNHNY and CDR2 SVGAGI (reference sequence). CDR3 in DNA: TGTACAAGCAGTTACCGAGTAGAGTATAGCAATCAGCACCAGCATTTT. This codes for CTSSYRVEYSNQHQHF.

Points on this clonotype: A read error may produce the germline difference seen at one junction end. The V call is TRBV13, the J call TRBJ2-3; D unclear. CDR1 and CDR2 (germline): PRHDT, FYEKMQ (reference sequence). This CDR3 has 13 residues. The CDR3 protein is CASSLESGDTQYF. The CDR3 DNA is TGTGCCAGCAGCTTAGAGAGTGGAGATACACAGTATTTT.

A remark on this clonotype: One end of the junction does not line up with germline, which may come from a read error. J is TRBJ2-1 and V is TRBV4-1; 15 bases line up with TRBD2. The CDR3 covers 20 residues. Germline V gives CDR1 MGHRA, CDR2 YSYEKL. DNA for the CDR3: TGCGCCTGCAGCTCCTCGGACAGCGGACTAGCGGGAGGGCCGGGAAATGAGCAGTTCTTC. Its protein is CACSSSDSGLAGGPGNEQFF.

This clonotype was recorded at least ten times. The V and J genes are TRBV7-3 and TRBJ2-3; D not resolved. The CDR3 extends over 12 amino acids. The V end lost 1 base, the J end lost 4 bases, and 3 bases lay between the germline ends. Per the germline V gene, CDR1 is SGHTA and CDR2 is FQGTGA. The chain's CDR3 is CASSLSSDTQYF. The CDR3 nucleotides are TGTGCCAGCAGCTTAAGCTCAGATACGCAGTATTTT. Full variable domain (outside the CDR3, taken from reference TRBV7-3 and TRBJ2-3): GAGVSQTPSNKVTEKGKYVELRCDPISGHTALYWYRQSLGQGPEFLIYFQGTGAADDSGLPNDRFFAVRPEGSVSTLKIQRTERGDSAVYLCASSLSSDTQYFGPGTRLTVL.

Details on this clonotype: A read error may produce the germline difference seen at one junction end. J is TRBJ2-3 and V is TRBV11-2, with 10 bases matching TRBD2. Germline loops: CDR1 SGHAT, CDR2 FQNNGV. CDR3 length: 16 amino acids. The CDR3 spells CASNLEGLAWTDTQYF. The CDR3 DNA sequence: TGCGCCAGTAACTTAGAGGGACTAGCGTGGACAGATACGCAGTATTTT.

The rearrangement joins TRBV19 to TRBJ1-2, with 7 bases lining up with TRBD1. Trimming removed 9 bases from V and 2 bases from J; junction bases left unmatched: 18. The CDR3 sequence is 17 residues long. Germline lookup yields CDR1 LNHDA and CDR2 SQIVND (reference sequence). The CDR3 coding sequence is TGTGCCAGCACCTCTGGGCCAGGGGTGACAGGGAACTATGGCTACACCTTC. Its protein product is CASTSGPGVTGNYGYTF.

With regard to this clonotype: One end of the junction does not line up with germline, which may come from a read error. The genes are TRBV28 and TRBJ2-1; 8 bases map to TRBD2. Germline values: CDR1 MDHEN, CDR2 SYDVKM. The CDR3 has 14 residues. The CDR3 region has the DNA TGTGTCAGCAGACCGGGACTAGTCTACAATGAGCAGTTCTTC. Its translation is CVSRPGLVYNEQFF.

Comment on this clonotype: A much larger clone sits a single nucleotide away, making a read error possible. The chain links TRBV28 to TRBJ2-7; perhaps D is TRBD1 or TRBD2 (6 bases each). The germline V gene encodes CDR1 MDHEN and CDR2 SYDVKM. CDR3 length: 14 residues. The DNA for the CDR3 is TGTGCCGGCAGTTCGGAGGAGGGGGCCTACGAGCAGTACTTC. It translates to CAGSSEEGAYEQYF. The entire variable domain, with the rest obtained from reference TRBV28 and TRBJ2-7, is as follows: DVKVTQSSRYLVKRTGEKVFLECVQDMDHENMFWYRQDPGLGLRLIYFSYDVKMKEKGDIPEGYSVSREKKERFSLILESASTNQTSMYLCAGSSEEGAYEQYFGPGTRLTVT.

About this clonotype: The CDR3 carries no conserved terminal phenylalanine or tryptophan, so it likely arises from a read error. The genes are TRBV11-2 and TRBJ2-7; D is unresolved. V was pared by 2 bases and J by 3 bases, with 11 bases between. CDR3 length equals 14 residues. The germline V gene encodes CDR1 SGHAT and CDR2 FQNNGV. The CDR3 DNA is TGTGCCAGCAGCTTAACTGACGCTGTCTACGAGCAGTACATC. Amino acids: CASSLTDAVYEQYI.

The chain joins TRBV6-1 to TRBJ2-1; a weak D match, TRBD1 (8 bases). This CDR3 contains 16 residues. V was pared by 4 bases and J by 8 bases, with 21 bases between. Per the germline V gene, CDR1 is MNHNS and CDR2 is SASEGT. In DNA, the CDR3 is TGTGCCAGCAGTGCCCTCTCCACAGGGGGGGACGATGAGCAGTTCTTC. Translating it yields CASSALSTGGDDEQFF.